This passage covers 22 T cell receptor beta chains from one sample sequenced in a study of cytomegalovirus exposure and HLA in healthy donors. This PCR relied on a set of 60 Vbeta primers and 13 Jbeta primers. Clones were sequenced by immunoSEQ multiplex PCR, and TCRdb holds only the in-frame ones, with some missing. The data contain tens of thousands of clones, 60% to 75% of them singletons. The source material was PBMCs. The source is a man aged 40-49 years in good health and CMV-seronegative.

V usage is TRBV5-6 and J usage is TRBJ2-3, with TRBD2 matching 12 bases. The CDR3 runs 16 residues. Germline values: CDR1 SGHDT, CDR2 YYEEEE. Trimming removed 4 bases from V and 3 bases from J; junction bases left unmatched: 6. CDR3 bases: TGTGCCAGCAGCCAAACACTAGCGGGGGGTACAGATACGCAGTATTTT. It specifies CASSQTLAGGTDTQYF.

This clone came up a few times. The CDR3 loop is CASSQESGGLSSGNTIYF. The CDR3 DNA is TGCGCCAGCAGCCAAGAGTCGGGGGGCCTCAGCTCTGGAAACACCATATATTTT. The chain is built from TRBV4-1 and TRBJ1-3; D might be TRBD1 (6 bases). Germline V lookup: CDR1 MGHRA, CDR2 YSYEKL. Trimming took 0 bases from V and 0 from J, leaving 15 bases between them. CDR3 length equals 18 residues.

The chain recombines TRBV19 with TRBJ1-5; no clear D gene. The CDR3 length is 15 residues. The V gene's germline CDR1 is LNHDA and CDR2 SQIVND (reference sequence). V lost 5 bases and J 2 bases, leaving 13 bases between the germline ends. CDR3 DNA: TGTGCCAGTAGTCAATCCCCCGGGGGCAATCAGCCCCAGCATTTT. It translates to CASSQSPGGNQPQHF. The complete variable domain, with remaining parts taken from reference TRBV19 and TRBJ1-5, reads DGGITQSPKYLFRKEGQNVTLSCEQNLNHDAMYWYRQDPGQGLRLIYYSQIVNDFQKGDIAEGYSVSREKKESFPLTVTSAQKNPTAFYLCASSQSPGGNQPQHFGDGTRLSIL.

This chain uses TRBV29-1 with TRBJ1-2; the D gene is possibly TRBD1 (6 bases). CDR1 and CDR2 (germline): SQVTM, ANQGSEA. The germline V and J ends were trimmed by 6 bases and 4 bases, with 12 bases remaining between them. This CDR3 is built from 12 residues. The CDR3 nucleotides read TGCAGCGTCGACAGGTTAACCTATGGCTACACCTTC. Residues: CSVDRLTYGYTF. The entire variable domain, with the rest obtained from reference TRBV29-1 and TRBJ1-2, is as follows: SAVISQKPSRDICQRGTSLTIQCQVDSQVTMMFWYRQQPGQSLTLIATANQGSEATYESGFVIDKFPISRPNLTFSTLTVSNMSPEDSSIYLCSVDRLTYGYTFGSGTRLTVV.

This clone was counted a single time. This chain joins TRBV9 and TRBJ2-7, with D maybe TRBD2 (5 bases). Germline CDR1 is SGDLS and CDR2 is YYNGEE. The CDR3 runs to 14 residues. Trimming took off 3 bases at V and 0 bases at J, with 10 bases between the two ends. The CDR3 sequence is CASSASPSSYEQYF. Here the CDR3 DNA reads TGTGCCAGCAGCGCTAGCCCTAGCTCCTACGAGCAGTACTTC.

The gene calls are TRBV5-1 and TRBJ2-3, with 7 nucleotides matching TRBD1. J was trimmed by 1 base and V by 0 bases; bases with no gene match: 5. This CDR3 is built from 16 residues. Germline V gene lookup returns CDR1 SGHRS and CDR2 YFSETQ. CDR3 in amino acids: CASSLALDRGTDTQYF. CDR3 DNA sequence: TGCGCCAGCAGCTTGGCGCTCGACAGGGGCACAGATACGCAGTATTTT.

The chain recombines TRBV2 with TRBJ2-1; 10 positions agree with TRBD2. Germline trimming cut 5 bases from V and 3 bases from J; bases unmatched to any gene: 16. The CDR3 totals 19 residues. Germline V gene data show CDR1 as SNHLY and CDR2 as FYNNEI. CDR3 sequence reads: CASSIVFMLRTSGYNEQFF. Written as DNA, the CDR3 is TGTGCCAGCAGTATAGTTTTTATGTTGAGGACTAGCGGCTACAATGAGCAGTTCTTC.

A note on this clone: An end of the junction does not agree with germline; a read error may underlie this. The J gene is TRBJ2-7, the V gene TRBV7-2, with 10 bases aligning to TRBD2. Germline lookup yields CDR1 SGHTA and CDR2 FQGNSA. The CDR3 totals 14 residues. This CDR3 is CASSLVTESGGAHF. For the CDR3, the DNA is TGTGCCAGCAGCTTAGTGACTGAAAGCGGGGGGGCACACTTC.

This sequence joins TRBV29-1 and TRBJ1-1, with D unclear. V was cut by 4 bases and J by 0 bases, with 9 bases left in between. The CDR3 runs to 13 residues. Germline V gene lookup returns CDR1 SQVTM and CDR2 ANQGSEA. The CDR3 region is CSVVGDLNTEAFF. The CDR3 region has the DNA TGCAGCGTTGTGGGCGACCTGAACACTGAAGCTTTCTTT.

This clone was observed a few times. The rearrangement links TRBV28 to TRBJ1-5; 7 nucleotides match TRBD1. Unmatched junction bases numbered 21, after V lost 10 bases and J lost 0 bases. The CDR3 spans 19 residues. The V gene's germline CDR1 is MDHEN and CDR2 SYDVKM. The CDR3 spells CATAVGGAGTVYSNQPQHF. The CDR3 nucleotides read TGTGCCACGGCAGTGGGCGGGGCGGGGACAGTCTATAGCAATCAGCCCCAGCATTTT.

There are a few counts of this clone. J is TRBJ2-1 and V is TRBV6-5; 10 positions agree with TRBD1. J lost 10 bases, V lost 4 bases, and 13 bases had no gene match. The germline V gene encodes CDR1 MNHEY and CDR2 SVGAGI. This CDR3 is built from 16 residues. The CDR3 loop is CASSSAGTGASWEQFF. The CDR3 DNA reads TGTGCCAGCAGTTCGGCCGGGACAGGGGCATCGTGGGAGCAGTTCTTC.

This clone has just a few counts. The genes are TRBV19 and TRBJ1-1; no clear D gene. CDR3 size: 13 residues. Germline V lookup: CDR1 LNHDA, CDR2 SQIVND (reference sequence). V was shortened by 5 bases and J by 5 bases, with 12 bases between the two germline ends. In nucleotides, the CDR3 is TGTGCCAGTAGTGGGAGCTTGGGGACTGAAGCTTTCTTT. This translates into CASSGSLGTEAFF.

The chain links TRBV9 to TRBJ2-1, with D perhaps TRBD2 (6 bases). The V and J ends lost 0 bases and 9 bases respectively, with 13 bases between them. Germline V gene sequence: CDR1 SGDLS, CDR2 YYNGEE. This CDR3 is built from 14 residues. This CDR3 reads CASSVGELAGEQFF. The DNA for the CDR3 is TGTGCCAGCAGCGTAGGTGAACTAGCTGGTGAGCAGTTCTTC. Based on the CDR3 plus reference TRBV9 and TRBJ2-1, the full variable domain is DSGVTQTPKHLITATGQRVTLRCSPRSGDLSVYWYQQSLDQGLQFLIQYYNGEERAKGNILERFSAQQFPDLHSELNLSSLELGDSALYFCASSVGELAGEQFFGPGTRLTVL.

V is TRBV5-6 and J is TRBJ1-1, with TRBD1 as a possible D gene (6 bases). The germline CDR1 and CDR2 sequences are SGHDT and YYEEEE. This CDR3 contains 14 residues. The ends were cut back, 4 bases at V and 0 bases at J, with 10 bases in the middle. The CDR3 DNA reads TGTGCCAGCAGCAAGGACAGAATGAACACTGAAGCTTTCTTT. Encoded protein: CASSKDRMNTEAFF.

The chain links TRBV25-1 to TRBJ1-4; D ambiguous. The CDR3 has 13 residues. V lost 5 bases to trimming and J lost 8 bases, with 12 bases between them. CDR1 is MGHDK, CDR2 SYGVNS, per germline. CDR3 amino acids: CASSHGNGEKLFF. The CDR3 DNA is TGTGCCAGCAGTCACGGGAATGGGGAAAAACTGTTTTTT.

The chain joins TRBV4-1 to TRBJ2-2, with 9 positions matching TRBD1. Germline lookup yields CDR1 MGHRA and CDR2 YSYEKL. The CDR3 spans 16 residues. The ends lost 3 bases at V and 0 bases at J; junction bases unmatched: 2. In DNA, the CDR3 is TGCGCCAGCAGCCAGCGGACAGGGGCGAACACCGGGGAGCTGTTTTTT. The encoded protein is CASSQRTGANTGELFF.

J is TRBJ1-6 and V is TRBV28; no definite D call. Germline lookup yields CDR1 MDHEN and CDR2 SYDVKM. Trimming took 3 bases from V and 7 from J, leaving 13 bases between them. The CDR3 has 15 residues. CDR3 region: CASSFYSMANSPLHF. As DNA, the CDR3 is TGTGCCAGCAGTTTCTACAGTATGGCAAATTCACCCCTCCACTTT.

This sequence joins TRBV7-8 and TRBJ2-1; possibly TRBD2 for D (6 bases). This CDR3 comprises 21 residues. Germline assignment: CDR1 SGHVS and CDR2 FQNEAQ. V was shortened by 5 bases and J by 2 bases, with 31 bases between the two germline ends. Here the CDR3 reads CASSTPLADRWAGGTYNEQFF. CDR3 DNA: TGTGCCAGCAGCACCCCTTTGGCGGATAGGTGGGCCGGGGGAACCTACAATGAGCAGTTCTTC.

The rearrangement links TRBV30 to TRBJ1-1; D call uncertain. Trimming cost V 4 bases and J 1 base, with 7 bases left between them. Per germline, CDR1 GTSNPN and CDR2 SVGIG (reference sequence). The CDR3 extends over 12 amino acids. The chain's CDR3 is CAWKHGNTEAFF. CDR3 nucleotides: TGTGCCTGGAAGCATGGGAACACTGAAGCTTTCTTT.

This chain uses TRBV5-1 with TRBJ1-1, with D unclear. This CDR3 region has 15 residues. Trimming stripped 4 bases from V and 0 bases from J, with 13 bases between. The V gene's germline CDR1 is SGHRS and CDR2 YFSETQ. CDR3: CASSAVPGLNTEAFF. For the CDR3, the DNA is TGCGCCAGCAGCGCCGTGCCGGGTTTGAACACTGAAGCTTTCTTT.

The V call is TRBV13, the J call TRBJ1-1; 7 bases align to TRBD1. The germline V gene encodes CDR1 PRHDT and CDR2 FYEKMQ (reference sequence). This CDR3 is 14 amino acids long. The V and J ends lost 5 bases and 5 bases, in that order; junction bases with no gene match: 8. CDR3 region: CASSVGQGVTEAFF. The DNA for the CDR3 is TGTGCCAGCAGCGTGGGGCAGGGGGTTACTGAAGCTTTCTTT.

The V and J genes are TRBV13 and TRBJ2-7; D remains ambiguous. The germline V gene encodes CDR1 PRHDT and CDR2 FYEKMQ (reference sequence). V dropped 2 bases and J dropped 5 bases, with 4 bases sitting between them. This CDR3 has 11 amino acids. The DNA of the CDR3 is TGTGCCAGCAGCTTACGGGACGAGCAGTACTTC. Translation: CASSLRDEQYF.